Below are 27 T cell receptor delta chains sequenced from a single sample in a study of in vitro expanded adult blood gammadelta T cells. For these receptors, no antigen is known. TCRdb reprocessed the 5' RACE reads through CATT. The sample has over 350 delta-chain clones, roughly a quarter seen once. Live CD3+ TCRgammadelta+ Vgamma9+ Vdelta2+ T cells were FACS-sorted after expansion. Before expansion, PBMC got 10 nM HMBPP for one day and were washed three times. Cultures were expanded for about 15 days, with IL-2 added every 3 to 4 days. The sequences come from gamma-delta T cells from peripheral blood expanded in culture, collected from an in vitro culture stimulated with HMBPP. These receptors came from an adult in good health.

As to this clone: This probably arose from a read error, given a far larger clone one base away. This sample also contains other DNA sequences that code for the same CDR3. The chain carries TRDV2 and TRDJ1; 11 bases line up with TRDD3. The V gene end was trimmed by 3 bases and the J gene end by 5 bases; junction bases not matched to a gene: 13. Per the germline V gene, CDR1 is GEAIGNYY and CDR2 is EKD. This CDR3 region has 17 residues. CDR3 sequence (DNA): TGTGCCTGTGACGGCCTTGGTGGGGGATACGCGACAGATAAACTCATCTTT. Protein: CACDGLGGGYATDKLIF.

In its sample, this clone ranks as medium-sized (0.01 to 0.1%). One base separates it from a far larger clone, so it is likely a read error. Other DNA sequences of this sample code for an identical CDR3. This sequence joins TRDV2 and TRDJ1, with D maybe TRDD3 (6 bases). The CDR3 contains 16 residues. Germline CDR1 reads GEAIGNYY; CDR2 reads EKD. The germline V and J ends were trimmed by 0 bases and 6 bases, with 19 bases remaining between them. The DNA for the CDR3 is TGTGCCTGTGACACCCTTGGCTGGGGACAACTTAATAAACTCATCTTT. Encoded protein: CACDTLGWGQLNKLIF.

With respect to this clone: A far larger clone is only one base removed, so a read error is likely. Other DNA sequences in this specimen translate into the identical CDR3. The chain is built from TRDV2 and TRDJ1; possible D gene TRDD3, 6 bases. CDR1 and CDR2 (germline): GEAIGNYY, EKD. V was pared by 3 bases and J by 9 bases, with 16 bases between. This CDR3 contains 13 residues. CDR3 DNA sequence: TGTGCCTGTGACCGAATGGGGGTGAGGGAACTCATCTTT. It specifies CACDRMGVRELIF.

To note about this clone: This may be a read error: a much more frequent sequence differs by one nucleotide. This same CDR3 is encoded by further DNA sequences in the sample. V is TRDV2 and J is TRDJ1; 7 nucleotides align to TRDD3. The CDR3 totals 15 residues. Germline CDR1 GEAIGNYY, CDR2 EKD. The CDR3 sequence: CACDRMGDYTDKLIF. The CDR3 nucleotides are TGTGCCTGTGACAGAATGGGGGACTACACTGATAAACTCATCTTT.

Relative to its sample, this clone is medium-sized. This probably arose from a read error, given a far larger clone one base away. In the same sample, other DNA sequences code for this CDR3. The CDR3 region is CACEDLAGGDTRQMFF. The DNA of the CDR3 is TGTGCCTGTGAGGACCTCGCGGGCGGGGACACTCGACAGATGTTTTTC. The rearrangement joins TRDV2 to TRDJ3, with D perhaps matching TRDD3 (5 bases). The germline gives CDR1 GEAIGNYY, CDR2 EKD. The CDR3 contains 16 residues.

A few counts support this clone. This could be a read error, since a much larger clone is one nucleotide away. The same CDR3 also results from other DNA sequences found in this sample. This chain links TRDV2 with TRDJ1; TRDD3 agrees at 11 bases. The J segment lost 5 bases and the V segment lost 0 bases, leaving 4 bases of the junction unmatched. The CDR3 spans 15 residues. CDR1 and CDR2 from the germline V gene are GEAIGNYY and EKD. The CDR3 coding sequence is TGTGCCTGTGACACCATGGGGGATACGGGAGATAAACTCATCTTT. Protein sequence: CACDTMGDTGDKLIF.

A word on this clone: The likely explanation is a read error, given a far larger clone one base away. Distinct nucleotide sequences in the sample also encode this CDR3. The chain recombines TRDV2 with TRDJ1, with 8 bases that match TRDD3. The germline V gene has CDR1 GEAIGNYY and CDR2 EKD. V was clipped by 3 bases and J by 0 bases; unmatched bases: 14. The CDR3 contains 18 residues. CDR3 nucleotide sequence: TGTGCCTGTGACTCAGTAAGGGGGATAGGAAAGTACACCGATAAACTCATCTTT. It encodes CACDSVRGIGKYTDKLIF.

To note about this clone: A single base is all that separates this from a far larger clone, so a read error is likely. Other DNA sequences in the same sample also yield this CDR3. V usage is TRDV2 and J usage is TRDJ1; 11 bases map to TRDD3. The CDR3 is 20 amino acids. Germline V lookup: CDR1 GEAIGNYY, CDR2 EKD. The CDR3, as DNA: TGTGCCTGTGACCCAACAACTGGGGGATATCAATTTGTGTACACTGATAAACTCATCTTT. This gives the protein CACDPTTGGYQFVYTDKLIF.

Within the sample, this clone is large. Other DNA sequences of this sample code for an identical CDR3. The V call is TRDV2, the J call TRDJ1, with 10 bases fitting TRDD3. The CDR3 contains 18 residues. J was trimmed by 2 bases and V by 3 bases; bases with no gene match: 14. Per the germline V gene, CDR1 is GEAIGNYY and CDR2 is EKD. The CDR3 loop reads CACDGLGDKATRTDKLIF. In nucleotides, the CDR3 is TGTGCCTGTGACGGGCTGGGGGATAAAGCAACGCGGACCGATAAACTCATCTTT.

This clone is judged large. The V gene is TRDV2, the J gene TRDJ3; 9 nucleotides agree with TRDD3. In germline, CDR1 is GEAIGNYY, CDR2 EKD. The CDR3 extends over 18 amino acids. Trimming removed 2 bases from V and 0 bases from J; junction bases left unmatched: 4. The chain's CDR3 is CACDRLGESSWDTRQMFF. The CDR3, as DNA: TGTGCCTGTGACAGACTGGGGGAAAGCTCCTGGGACACCCGACAGATGTTTTTC.

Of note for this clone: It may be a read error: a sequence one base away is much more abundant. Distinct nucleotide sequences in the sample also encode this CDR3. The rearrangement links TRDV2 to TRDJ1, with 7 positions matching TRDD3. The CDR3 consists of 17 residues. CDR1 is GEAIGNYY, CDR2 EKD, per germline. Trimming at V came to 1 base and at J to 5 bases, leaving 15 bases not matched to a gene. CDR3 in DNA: TGTGCCTGTGACACTCTTACTGGGGCCTACCTCACTGATAAACTCATCTTT. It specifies CACDTLTGAYLTDKLIF.

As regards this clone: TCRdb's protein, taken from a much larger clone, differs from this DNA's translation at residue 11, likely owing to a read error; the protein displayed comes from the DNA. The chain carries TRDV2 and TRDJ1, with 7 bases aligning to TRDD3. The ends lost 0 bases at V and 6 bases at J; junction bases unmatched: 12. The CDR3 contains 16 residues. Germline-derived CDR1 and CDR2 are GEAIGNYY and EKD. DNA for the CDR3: TGTGCCTGTGACACCCTTGGCTGGGGGCAACCTAATAAACTCATCTTT. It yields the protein CACDTLGWGQPNKLIF.

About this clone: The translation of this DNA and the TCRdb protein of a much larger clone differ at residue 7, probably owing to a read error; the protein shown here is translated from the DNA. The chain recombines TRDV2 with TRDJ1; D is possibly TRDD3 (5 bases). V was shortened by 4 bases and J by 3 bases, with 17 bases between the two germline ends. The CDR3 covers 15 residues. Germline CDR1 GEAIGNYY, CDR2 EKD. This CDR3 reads CACDRLEDRSDKLIF. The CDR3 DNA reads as TGTGCCTGTGATCGCCTGGAGGATAGGTCCGATAAACTCATCTTT.

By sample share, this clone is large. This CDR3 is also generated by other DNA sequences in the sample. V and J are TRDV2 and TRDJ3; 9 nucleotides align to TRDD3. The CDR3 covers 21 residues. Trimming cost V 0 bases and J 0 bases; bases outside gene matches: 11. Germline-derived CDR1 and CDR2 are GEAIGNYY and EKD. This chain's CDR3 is CACDTVAPTGGRSWDTRQMFF. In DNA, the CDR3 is TGTGCCTGTGACACCGTGGCCCCTACTGGGGGACGCTCCTGGGACACCCGACAGATGTTTTTC.

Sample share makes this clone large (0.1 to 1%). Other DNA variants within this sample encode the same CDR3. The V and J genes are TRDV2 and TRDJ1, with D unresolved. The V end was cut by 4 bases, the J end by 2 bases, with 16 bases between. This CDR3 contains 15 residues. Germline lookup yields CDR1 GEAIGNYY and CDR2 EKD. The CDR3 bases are TGTGCCTGTGAGGAGTTGGCCATTTTGACCGATAAACTCATCTTT. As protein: CACEELAILTDKLIF.

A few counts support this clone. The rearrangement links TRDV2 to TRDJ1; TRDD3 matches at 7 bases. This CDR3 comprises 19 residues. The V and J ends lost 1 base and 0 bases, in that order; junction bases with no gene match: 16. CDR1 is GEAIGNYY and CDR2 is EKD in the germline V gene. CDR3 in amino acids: CACDTLHTSTGENTDKLIF. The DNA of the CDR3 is TGTGCCTGTGACACGCTACATACCTCTACTGGGGAAAACACCGATAAACTCATCTTT.

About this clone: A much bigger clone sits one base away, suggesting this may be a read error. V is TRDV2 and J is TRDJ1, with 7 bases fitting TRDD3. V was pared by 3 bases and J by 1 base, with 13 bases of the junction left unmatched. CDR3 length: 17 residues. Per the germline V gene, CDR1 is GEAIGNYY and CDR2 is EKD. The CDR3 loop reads CACDAVLGIRVTDKLIF. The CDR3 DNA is TGTGCCTGTGACGCGGTACTGGGGATAAGGGTCACCGATAAACTCATCTTT.

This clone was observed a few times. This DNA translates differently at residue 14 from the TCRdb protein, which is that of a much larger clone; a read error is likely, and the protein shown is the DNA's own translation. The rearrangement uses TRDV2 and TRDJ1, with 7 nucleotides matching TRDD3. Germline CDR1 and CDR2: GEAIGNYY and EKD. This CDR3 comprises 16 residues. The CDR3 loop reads CACDTLGWGQLNKRIF. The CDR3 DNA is TGTGCCTGTGACACCCTTGGCTGGGGGCAACTTAATAAACGCATCTTT.

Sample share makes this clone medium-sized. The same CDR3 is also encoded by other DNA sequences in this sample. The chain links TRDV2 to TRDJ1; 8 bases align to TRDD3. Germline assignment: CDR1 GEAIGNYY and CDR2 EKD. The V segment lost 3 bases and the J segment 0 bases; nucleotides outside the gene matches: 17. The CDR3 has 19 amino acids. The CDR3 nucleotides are TGTGCCTGTGACCTACTGGGGGTCCCTACGCCCAAGTACACCGATAAACTCATCTTT. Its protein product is CACDLLGVPTPKYTDKLIF.

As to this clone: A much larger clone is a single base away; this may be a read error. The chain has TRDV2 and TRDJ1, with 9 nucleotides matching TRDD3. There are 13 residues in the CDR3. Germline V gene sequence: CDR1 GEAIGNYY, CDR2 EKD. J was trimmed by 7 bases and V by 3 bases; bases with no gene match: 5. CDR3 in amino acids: CACDLLGEPKLIF. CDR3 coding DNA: TGTGCCTGTGACCTACTGGGGGAACCTAAACTCATCTTT.

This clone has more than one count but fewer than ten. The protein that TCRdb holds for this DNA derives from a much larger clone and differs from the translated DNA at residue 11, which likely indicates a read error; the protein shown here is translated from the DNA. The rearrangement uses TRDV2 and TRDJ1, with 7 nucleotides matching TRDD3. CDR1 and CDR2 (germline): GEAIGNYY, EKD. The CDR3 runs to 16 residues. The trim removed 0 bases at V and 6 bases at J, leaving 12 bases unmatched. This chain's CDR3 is CACDTLGWGQRNKLIF. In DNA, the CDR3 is TGTGCCTGTGACACCCTTGGCTGGGGGCAACGTAATAAACTCATCTTT.

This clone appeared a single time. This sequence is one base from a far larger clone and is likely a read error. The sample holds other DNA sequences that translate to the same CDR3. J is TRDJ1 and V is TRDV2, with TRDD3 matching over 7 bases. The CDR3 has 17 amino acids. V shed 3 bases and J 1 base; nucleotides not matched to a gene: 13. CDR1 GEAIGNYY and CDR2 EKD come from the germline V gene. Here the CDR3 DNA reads TGTGCCTGTGACCCCGTACTGGGGCCTCAGGTCACCGATAAACTCATCTTT. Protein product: CACDPVLGPQVTDKLIF.

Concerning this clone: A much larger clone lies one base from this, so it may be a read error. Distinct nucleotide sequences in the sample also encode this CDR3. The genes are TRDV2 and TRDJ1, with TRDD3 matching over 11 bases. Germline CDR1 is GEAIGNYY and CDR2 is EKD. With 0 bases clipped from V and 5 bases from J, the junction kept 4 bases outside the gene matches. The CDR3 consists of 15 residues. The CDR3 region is CACDTMGDTGDKLIF. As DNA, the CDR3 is TGTGCCTGTGACACCATGGGGGATACGGGTGATAAACTCATCTTT.

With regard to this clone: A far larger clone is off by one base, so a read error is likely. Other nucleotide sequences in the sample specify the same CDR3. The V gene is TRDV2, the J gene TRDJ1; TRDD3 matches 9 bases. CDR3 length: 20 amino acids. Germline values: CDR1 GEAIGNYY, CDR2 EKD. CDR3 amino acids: CACDTVVLGDSSTNTDKLIF. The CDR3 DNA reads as TGTGCCTGTGACACCGTCGTACTGGGGGACTCTTCCACTAACACTGATAAACTCATCTTT.

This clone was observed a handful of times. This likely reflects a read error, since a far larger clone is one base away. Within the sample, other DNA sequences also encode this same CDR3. CDR3 loop: CACDTVGIGDKLIF. CDR3 in DNA: TGTGCCTGTGACACCGTAGGAATTGGAGATAAACTCATCTTT. The chain links TRDV2 to TRDJ1; unclear D gene. Germline lookup yields CDR1 GEAIGNYY and CDR2 EKD. The CDR3 has 14 amino acids. Between the trimmed V and J ends, which lost 0 bases and 5 bases, there was a span of 12 bases.

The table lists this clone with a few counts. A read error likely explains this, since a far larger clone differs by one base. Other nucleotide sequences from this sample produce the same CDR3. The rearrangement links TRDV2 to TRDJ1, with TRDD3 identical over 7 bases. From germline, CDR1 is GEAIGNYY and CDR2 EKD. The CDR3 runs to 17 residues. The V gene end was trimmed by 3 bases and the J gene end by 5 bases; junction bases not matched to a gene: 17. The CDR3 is CACDPVLGPQVTDKLIF. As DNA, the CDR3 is TGTGCCTGTGACCCTGTACTGGGGCCTCAGGTCACAGATAAACTCATCTTT.

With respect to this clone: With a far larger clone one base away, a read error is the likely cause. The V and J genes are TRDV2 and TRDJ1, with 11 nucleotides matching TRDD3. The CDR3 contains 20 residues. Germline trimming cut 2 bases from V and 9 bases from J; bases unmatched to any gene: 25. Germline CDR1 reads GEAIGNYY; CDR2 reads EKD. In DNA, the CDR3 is TGTGCCTGTGACAAGGTCCAACAAGACTGGGGGATAGAACTCAGATACGAACTCATCTTT. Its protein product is CACDKVQQDWGIELRYELIF.